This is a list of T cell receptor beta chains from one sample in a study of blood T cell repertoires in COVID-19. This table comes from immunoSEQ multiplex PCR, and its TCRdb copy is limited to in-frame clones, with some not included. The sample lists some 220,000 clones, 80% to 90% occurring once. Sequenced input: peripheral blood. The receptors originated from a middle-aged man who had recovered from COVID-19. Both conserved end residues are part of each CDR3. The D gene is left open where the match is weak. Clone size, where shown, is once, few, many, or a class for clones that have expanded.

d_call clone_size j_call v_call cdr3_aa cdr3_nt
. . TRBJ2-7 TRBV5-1 CASSLEASSRSYEQYF TGCGCCAGCAGCTTGGAAGCTAGCTCTCGCTCCTACGAGCAGTACTTC
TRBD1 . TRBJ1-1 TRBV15 CATSRDGWDRGDTEAFF TGTGCCACCAGCAGAGATGGGTGGGACAGGGGGGACACTGAAGCTTTCTTT
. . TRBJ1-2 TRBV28 CASSLGWGWGYTF TGTGCCAGCAGTTTGGGCTGGGGCTGGGGCTACACCTTC
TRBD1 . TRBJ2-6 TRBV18 CASSVLSGQRSSGANVLTF TGTGCCAGCTCAGTCTTGTCGGGACAGCGAAGCTCTGGGGCCAACGTCCTGACTTTC
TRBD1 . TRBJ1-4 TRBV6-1 CASSEASQGLREKLFF TGTGCCAGCAGTGAAGCCTCACAGGGGTTGAGAGAAAAACTGTTTTTT
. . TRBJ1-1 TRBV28 CASSSGGGREAFF TGTGCCAGCAGCTCCGGGGGGGGCCGGGAGGCTTTCTTT
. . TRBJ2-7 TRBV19 CASSARLAYEQYF TGTGCCAGTAGTGCTAGGTTGGCCTACGAGCAGTACTTC
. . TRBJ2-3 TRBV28 CASSLGSTRTDTQYF TGTGCCAGCAGCCTCGGGAGTACGCGCACAGATACGCAGTATTTT
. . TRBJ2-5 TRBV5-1 CASSLTRQETQYF TGCGCCAGCAGCTTGACGCGACAAGAGACCCAGTACTTC
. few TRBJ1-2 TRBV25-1 CASSEWGGGGGYTF TGTGCCAGCAGTGAATGGGGAGGCGGGGGAGGCTACACCTTC
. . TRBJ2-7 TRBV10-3 CAISEGPRTGEQYF TGTGCCATCAGTGAGGGGCCTCGTACGGGGGAGCAGTACTTC
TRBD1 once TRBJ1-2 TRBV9 CASSVAPQGGFGDYGYTF TGTGCCAGCAGCGTAGCTCCCCAGGGGGGTTTTGGTGACTATGGCTACACCTTC
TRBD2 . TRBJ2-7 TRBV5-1 CASSISGASYEQYF TGCGCCAGTTCAATTAGCGGGGCATCCTACGAGCAGTACTTC
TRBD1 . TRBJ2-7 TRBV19 CASSTTGQARMEQYF TGTGCCAGTAGTACGACGGGACAGGCGCGCATGGAGCAGTACTTC
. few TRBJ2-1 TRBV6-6 CASSSVGVSFF TGTGCCAGCAGCTCCGTCGGGGTGTCGTTCTTC
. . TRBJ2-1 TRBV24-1 CATSDWRAGNNEQFF TGTGCCACCAGTGATTGGAGGGCCGGGAACAATGAGCAGTTCTTC
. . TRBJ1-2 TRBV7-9 CASSFGQTSNYGYTF TGTGCCAGCAGCTTTGGACAGACGTCTAACTATGGCTACACCTTC
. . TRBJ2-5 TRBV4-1 CASSQEGGPRETQYF TGCGCCAGCAGCCAAGAGGGGGGGCCTAGGGAGACCCAGTACTTC
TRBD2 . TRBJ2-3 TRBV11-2 CASFSGRWGTDTQYF TGTGCCAGCTTCAGCGGGAGGTGGGGCACAGATACGCAGTATTTT
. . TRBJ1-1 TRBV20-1 CSASGWGGANTEAFF TGCAGTGCTAGTGGCTGGGGGGGGGCGAACACTGAAGCTTTCTTT